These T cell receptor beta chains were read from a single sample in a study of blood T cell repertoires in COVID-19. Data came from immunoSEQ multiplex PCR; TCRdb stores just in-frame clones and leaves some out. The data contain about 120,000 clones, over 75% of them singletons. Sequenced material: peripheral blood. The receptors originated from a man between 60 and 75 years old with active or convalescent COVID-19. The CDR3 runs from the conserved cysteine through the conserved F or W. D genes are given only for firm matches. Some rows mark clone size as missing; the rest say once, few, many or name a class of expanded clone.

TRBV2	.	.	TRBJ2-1	CASNPRRSYNEQFF	TGTGCCAGCAATCCTAGAAGGTCCTACAATGAGCAGTTCTTC
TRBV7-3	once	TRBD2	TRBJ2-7	CASSLQLAGGDEQYF	TGTGCCAGCAGCTTACAACTAGCGGGAGGTGACGAGCAGTACTTC
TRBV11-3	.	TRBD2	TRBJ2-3	CASSLGLAGRGTDTQYF	TGTGCCAGCAGCCTCGGACTAGCGGGAAGGGGCACAGATACGCAGTATTTT
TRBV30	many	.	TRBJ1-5	CAWSNGLNQPQHF	TGTGCCTGGAGTAACGGACTCAATCAGCCCCAGCATTTT
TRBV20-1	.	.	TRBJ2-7	CSVGRGYEQYF	TGCAGTGTAGGGCGGGGATACGAGCAGTACTTC
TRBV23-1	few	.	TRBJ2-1	CASSQRAGLYNEQFF	TGCGCCAGCAGTCAACGAGCCGGACTCTACAATGAGCAGTTCTTC
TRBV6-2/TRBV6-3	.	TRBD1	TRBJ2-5	CASSYGWAGGEETQYF	TGTGCCAGCAGTTACGGTTGGGCAGGGGGCGAGGAGACCCAGTACTTC
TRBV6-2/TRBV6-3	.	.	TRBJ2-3	CASSSGRREADTQYF	TGTGCCAGCAGCTCCGGTAGACGGGAAGCAGATACGCAGTATTTT
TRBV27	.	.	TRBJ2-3	CASSSPTIDTQYF	TGTGCCAGCAGTTCCCCGACTATAGATACGCAGTATTTT
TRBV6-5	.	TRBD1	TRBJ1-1	CASIQGGNTEAFF	TGTGCCAGCATCCAGGGGGGGAACACTGAAGCTTTCTTT
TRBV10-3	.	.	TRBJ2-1	CAISEPDWSTGNEQFF	TGTGCCATCAGTGAACCCGACTGGTCGACGGGAAATGAGCAGTTCTTC
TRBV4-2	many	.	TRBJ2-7	CASSQATGSGYEQYF	TGTGCCAGCAGCCAAGCAACAGGGAGCGGCTACGAGCAGTACTTC
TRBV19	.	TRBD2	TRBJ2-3	CASSRSGFSDTQYF	TGTGCCAGTAGTCGTAGCGGGTTTTCAGATACGCAGTATTTT
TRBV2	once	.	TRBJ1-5	CASSERGRWPQHF	TGTGCCAGCAGTGAACGAGGCCGATGGCCCCAGCATTTT
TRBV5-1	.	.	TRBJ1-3	CASSTTTGLGNTIYF	TGCGCCAGCAGCACAACCACAGGGCTAGGAAACACCATATATTTT
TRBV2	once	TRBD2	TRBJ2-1	CASRGLSYGRALDEQFF	TGTGCCAGCAGAGGCCTTTCGTACGGGAGGGCCTTGGATGAGCAGTTCTTC
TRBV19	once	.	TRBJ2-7	CASSASVTYEQYF	TGTGCCAGTAGTGCCTCAGTAACCTACGAGCAGTACTTC
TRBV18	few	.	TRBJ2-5	CASSPGGETQYF	TGTGCCAGCTCACCGGGGGGAGAGACCCAGTACTTC
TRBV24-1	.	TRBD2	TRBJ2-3	CATSVSGRAASTDTQYF	TGTGCCACCAGTGTGAGCGGGAGGGCCGCTAGCACAGATACGCAGTATTTT
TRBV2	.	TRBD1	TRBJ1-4	CASSAGTGGEKLFF	TGTGCCAGCAGTGCCGGGACAGGGGGGGAAAAACTGTTTTTT
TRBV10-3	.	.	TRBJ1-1	CAISYSSMNTEAFF	TGTGCCATCAGTTACTCGTCTATGAACACTGAAGCTTTCTTT
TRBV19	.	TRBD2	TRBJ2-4	CASSSPGLAGQNIQYF	TGTGCCAGTAGTTCGCCGGGACTAGCGGGACAAAACATTCAGTACTTC